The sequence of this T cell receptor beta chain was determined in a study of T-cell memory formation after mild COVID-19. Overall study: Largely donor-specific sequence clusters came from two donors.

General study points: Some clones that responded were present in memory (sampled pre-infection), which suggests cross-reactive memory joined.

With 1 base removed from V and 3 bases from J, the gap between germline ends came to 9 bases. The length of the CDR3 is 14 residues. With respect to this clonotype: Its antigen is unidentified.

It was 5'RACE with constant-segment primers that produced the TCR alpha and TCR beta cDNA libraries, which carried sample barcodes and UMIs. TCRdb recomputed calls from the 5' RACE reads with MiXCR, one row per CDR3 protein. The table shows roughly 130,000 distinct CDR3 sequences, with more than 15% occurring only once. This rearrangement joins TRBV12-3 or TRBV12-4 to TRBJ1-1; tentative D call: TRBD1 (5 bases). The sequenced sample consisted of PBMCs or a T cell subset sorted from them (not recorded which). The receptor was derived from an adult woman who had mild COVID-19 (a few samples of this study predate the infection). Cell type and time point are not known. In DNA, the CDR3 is TGTGCCAGCAGTTTAGTCCCAGGGTACACTGAAGCTTTCTTT. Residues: CASSLVPGYTEAFF.